The clone carrying this TCR beta chain was detected only a few times. Its antigen is unidentified. The sample originates from a study of blood T cells in healthy people across ages. Study outcomes and limitations: No conclusive comparison of naive versus antigen-experienced cells was possible with unsorted PBMCs. Possibly, changes in expanded clonotypes were confounded because donor CMV status was unknown.

For the second PCR, which ran for roughly 6 to 12 cycles, a sample-barcoded 5' primer and a J-beta primer mix were used. Researchers report that a template-switch adaptor with 12 random nucleotides tagged each cDNA molecule. MiXCR was run by TCRdb on the 5' RACE reads, yielding one entry per CDR3 protein. Of 720,000 or so distinct CDR3 sequences listed, about 43% are singletons. The clonotype originates from a man older than 75 in good health. Material: blood.

This CDR3 reads CASRRDRARDSPLHF. CDR3 nucleotide sequence: TGCGCCAGCAGGCGGGACAGGGCTAGGGATTCACCCCTCCACTTT. The V and J genes are TRBV5-1 and TRBJ1-6; 9 nucleotides align to TRBD1. V shed 5 bases, J shed 8 bases, and the junction held 8 bases outside the gene matches. The CDR3 runs 15 residues. The germline V gene encodes CDR1 SGHRS and CDR2 YFSETQ.